This TCR beta chain emerged from a study of blood T cell repertoires in COVID-19 (dated by TCRdb to 2018 to 2021). Turning to the overall study: The collaborator samples originated in the United States, Italy and Spain and spanned the acute and convalescent phases of COVID-19. A de-identified subject ID, COVID-19 status, age in years and sex were almost always included in the sample metadata. HLA class I and class II types, where available, came from metadata supplied by the sample provider rather than from assay-based typing. The repertoires were released in a freely available public database intended as a resource for research on the immune response to SARS-CoV-2. Subjects who had been exposed to COVID-19, were actively infected with it, or had recovered from it provided the deeply sampled blood TCRbeta repertoires that made up the dataset. The material from the prospective study consisted of cDNA or gDNA derived from T cells, B-cell-depleted T cells, or PBMCs. Samples were obtained from the ongoing ImmuneRACE study (first 160 participants) and from some 1,200 subjects provided by 6 global collaborators. What the study reported, not specific to this receptor: The amount of clinical and demographic metadata varied by source and participant and was provided uncurated.

The immunoSEQ Assay, a bias-controlled multiplex PCR, was used to amplify TCRbeta CDR3 regions from genomic DNA. The published analysis was carried out like this. Nucleated cell counts per sample were estimated from amplification of reference gene primers within the assay. To quantify the absolute abundance of each unique TCRbeta CDR3 rearrangement, sequence reads were collapsed and filtered. Productive Simpson clonality was computed per sample as the square root of Simpson's diversity index over productive rearrangements. TCRdb took over this immuneACCESS table, retaining in-frame rearrangements with V and J assigned. Such tables are incomplete; in checked studies, under half of the missing clones stem from an unresolved V gene, and the remainder is unexplained. For V, J and clone size, that table is used; D and trimming come from the DNA. The sample table contains approximately 300,000 clones; only one count was recorded for about 85% of them. The leading ten clones occupy around 6% of the sample.

Participants in the prospective study were aged about 18 to 89 years, lived in some 24 United States geographic areas, and enrolled through a virtual design. In the prospective study, participants were assigned to cohorts based on the clinical history participants reported in a screening survey and a study questionnaire. Recovered participants in ImmuneRACE Cohort 3 were defined as having two consecutive negative NP/OP PCR tests, clearance from a healthcare professional, or resolution of symptoms. In the prospective study, whole blood, serum and a nasopharyngeal or oropharyngeal swab were collected from each participant by mobile phlebotomists. Prospective study participants could optionally give additional blood draws and questionnaires over an approximately 2-month period. Prospective study blood samples were shipped either frozen or at room temperature before DNA extraction. The germline V gene sets CDR1 to SGHRS and CDR2 to YFSETQ. V is reduced by 4 bases and J by 4 bases, leaving a spacing of 15 bases between them. From the cysteine up to the phenylalanine, the CDR3 has a length of 15 residues. Here the CDR3 DNA is all that survives: 45 bases in frame from base 1.

This clone was observed once. Its cognate antigen has yet to be identified. Base qualities are missing; no much larger clone stands one base away. This receptor chain uses TRBV5-1 and TRBJ2-1; matching of 6 bases hints at TRBD2 as the D gene. The clonotype comes from a woman in her 30s who had recovered from COVID-19. The sample consisted of PBMCs or T cells enriched from blood (not recorded which). In nucleotide form, the sequence is TGCGCCAGCAGCCAGGGTGGGGGGAGGTACAATGAGCAGTTCTTC. This yields the protein CASSQGGGRYNEQFF.